The source of this T cell receptor beta chain is a study of blood T cells in healthy people across ages. Together with a sample-barcoded 5' primer, a J-beta primer mix was included in a second PCR lasting roughly 6 to 12 cycles. From the 5' RACE reads, TCRdb called clonotypes with MiXCR, one entry per CDR3 protein. The sample has 700,000 or so distinct CDR3 sequences; 40% to 50% are singletons. At least ten counts were recorded for this clonotype. The CDR3 consists of 15 residues. Trimming pared 7 bases from V and 3 bases from J, leaving 18 bases between. CDR1 is MNHEY and CDR2 is SVGAGI in the germline V gene.

The source material was blood. The sequence came from a man older than 75 in good health. The chain joins TRBV6-5 to TRBJ1-2; D is unresolved. CDR3 DNA: TGTGCCAGCACCCCGGACCGACAAACCTACTATGGCTACACCTTC. It specifies CASTPDRQTYYGYTF.